The source of this T cell receptor beta chain is a study of CD8+ T cells in alopecia areata. The overall study: Tofacitinib lasted 6 to 18 months, then 6 months off drug.

V was clipped by 3 bases and J by 4 bases; unmatched bases: 8. The germline V gene has CDR1 LNHDA and CDR2 SQIVND (reference sequence). The CDR3 is 15 residues long. Punch biopsies of lesional scalp, plus peripheral blood, were taken from alopecia areata patients. Isolated RNA was reverse transcribed into cDNA used as the sequencing template. Sequenced by immunoSEQ multiplex PCR; TCRdb stores in-frame clones only, minus some. The data hold about 12,000 clones, with roughly 50% observed a single time. This chain links TRBV19 with TRBJ1-1; 7 bases agree with TRBD1. The source material was skin. The sequence was collected from a human donor with alopecia areata. The CDR3 DNA follows: TGTGCCAGTAGTATGCCAGGGGGGGTGAGCACTGAAGCTTTCTTT. Amino acids: CASSMPGGVSTEAFF.